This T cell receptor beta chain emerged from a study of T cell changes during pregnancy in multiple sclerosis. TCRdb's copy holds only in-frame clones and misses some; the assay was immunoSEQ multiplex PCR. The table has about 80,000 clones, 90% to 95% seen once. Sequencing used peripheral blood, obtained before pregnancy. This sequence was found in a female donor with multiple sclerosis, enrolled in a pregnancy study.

The CDR3 is CASSSPGQGADEKLFF. The CDR3 DNA is TGTGCCAGCAGCTCACCGGGACAGGGGGCGGATGAAAAACTGTTTTTT. The gene calls are TRBV9 and TRBJ1-4; 12 bases line up with TRBD1. The CDR3 contains 16 residues. With 4 bases clipped from V and 6 bases from J, the junction kept 7 bases outside the gene matches. Germline values: CDR1 SGDLS, CDR2 YYNGEE.